These 14 T cell receptor beta chains share one sample of origin, sequenced in a study of CD8+CD57+ T cells in acquired aplastic anemia. CD8+CD57+ cell expansion, shown by flow cytometry, had occurred in the patients selected for sequencing. Genomic DNA was employed as the template in profiling TCR beta VDJ and CDR3. TCRdb ran MiXCR on the reads and lists one entry per CDR3 protein. The table lists approximately 120,000 distinct CDR3 sequences, roughly 40% of them singletons. The sample taken for sequencing was sorted CD4+, CD8+, or CD8+CD57+ T cells (not recorded which) from PBMCs. These receptors all stem from a human donor with aplastic anemia.

The CDR3 sequence: CASSSRTDINEKLFF. The DNA of the CDR3 is TGTGCCAGTAGTAGCCGGACAGATATAAATGAAAAACTGTTTTTT. This rearrangement joins TRBV19 to TRBJ1-4; D might be TRBD1 (6 bases). Germline V gene data show CDR1 as LNHDA and CDR2 as SQIVND (reference sequence). The CDR3 runs to 15 residues. V was clipped by 4 bases and J by 5 bases, with 14 bases between them.

In its sample, this clonotype was seen many times. This chain connects TRBV12-3 or TRBV12-4 to TRBJ2-7, with 9 bases aligning to TRBD1. CDR3 size: 13 residues. The V segment lost 6 bases and the J segment 5 bases; nucleotides outside the gene matches: 5. CDR3 in amino acids: CASRPGQGNEQYF. The DNA of the CDR3 is TGTGCCAGCAGGCCTGGACAGGGGAACGAGCAGTACTTC.

The table lists this clonotype with a count of one. One end of the junction fails to match germline, which may point to a read error. The V gene is TRBV7-8, the J gene TRBJ1-1; 9 bases are shared with TRBD1. Germline CDR1 SGHVS, CDR2 FQNEAQ. The CDR3 extends over 14 amino acids. CDR3 in amino acids: CASSPGQGYTEASF. The CDR3 DNA reads as TGTGCCAGCAGCCCGGGACAGGGCTACACCGAAGCTTCCTTT.

The chain combines TRBV19 with TRBJ1-6; the D is unclear. The CDR3 is made up of 14 amino acids. V lost 3 bases, J lost 13 bases, and 16 bases lay in between. CDR1 and CDR2 (germline): LNHDA, SQIVND (reference sequence). The CDR3 DNA reads TGTGCCAGTAGTATGTCGTCTTGGGGTTCGCCCCTCCACTTT. Translating it yields CASSMSSWGSPLHF.

This chain links TRBV29-1 with TRBJ1-5, with D tentatively TRBD1 (6 bases). CDR3 length equals 14 residues. Trimming left V 3 bases short and J 2 bases short, with 11 bases between. Germline V lookup: CDR1 SQVTM, CDR2 ANQGSEA. The CDR3 loop is CSVDGGEGNQPQHF. The CDR3 DNA sequence: TGCAGCGTTGACGGGGGCGAGGGCAATCAGCCCCAGCATTTT.

The rearrangement uses TRBV9 and TRBJ1-3; weak D call: TRBD1 (5 bases). The germline CDR1 and CDR2 sequences are SGDLS and YYNGEE. The CDR3 runs to 15 residues. V lost 7 bases, J lost 0 bases, and 14 bases lay in between. CDR3 sequence reads: CASALGRTSGNTIYF. In DNA form, the CDR3 reads TGTGCCAGCGCTCTGGGACGTACCTCTGGAAACACCATATATTTT.

This clonotype came up a few times. V usage is TRBV30 and J usage is TRBJ1-4; D remains unclear. V gave up 2 bases and J gave up 2 bases, with 12 bases separating them. The CDR3 consists of 15 residues. CDR1 GTSNPN and CDR2 SVGIG come from the germline V gene (reference sequence). The CDR3 here is CAWSRLTGTNEKLFF. The CDR3 nucleotides are TGTGCCTGGAGTAGGCTTACGGGGACTAATGAAAAACTGTTTTTT.

The chain joins TRBV25-1 to TRBJ2-7, with no clear D. V dropped 7 bases and J dropped 3 bases, with 10 bases sitting between them. The germline gives CDR1 MGHDK, CDR2 SYGVNS. CDR3 size: 12 residues. The CDR3 reads CASMGESYEQYF. The CDR3 bases are TGTGCCAGCATGGGTGAGAGCTACGAGCAGTACTTC.

The CDR3 nucleotides are TGTGCCAGCAGCCCTCATGCCGGGCCCACCTATGGCTACACCTTC. Residues: CASSPHAGPTYGYTF. The rearrangement links TRBV11-2 to TRBJ1-2; no clear D. CDR3 length: 15 residues. Germline CDR1 SGHAT, CDR2 FQNNGV. V gave up 5 bases and J gave up 4 bases, with 17 bases separating them.

The chain joins TRBV20-1 to TRBJ2-7, with 8 bases matching TRBD1. CDR3 length: 13 residues. Losses at the gene ends were 5 bases for V and 3 bases for J; bases not matched to a gene: 6. Looked up from germline, CDR1 is DFQATT and CDR2 is SNEGSKA (reference sequence). CDR3 sequence: CSASDTGGYEQYF. For the CDR3, the DNA is TGCAGTGCTTCAGATACAGGGGGCTACGAGCAGTACTTC.

This clonotype turned up a few times. The chain links TRBV2 to TRBJ1-1; D may be TRBD1 (5 bases). The germline V gene has CDR1 SNHLY and CDR2 FYNNEI. The CDR3 extends over 13 amino acids. The ends were cut back, 5 bases at V and 5 bases at J, with 12 bases in the middle. CDR3 DNA sequence: TGTGCCAGCAGTATCGGGGCGTGGACTGAAGCTTTCTTT. As protein: CASSIGAWTEAFF.

This clonotype was detected many times. This chain links TRBV7-2 with TRBJ2-7, with D hard to call. Trimming shortened V by 1 base and J by 3 bases, and 10 bases separated the two germline ends. The germline V gene has CDR1 SGHTA and CDR2 FQGNSA. The CDR3 totals 14 residues. CDR3 sequence: CASSLETGFYEQYF. Here the CDR3 DNA reads TGTGCCAGCAGCTTAGAGACGGGTTTCTACGAGCAGTACTTC.

This clonotype has a count of ten or more. This chain connects TRBV5-1 to TRBJ1-1, with D possibly TRBD1 on 6 matching bases. The CDR3 extends over 17 amino acids. From germline, CDR1 is SGHRS and CDR2 YFSETQ. V was shortened by 3 bases and J by 1 base, with 19 bases between the two germline ends. The chain's CDR3 is CASSSLMIGQRNTEAFF. The CDR3 DNA is TGCGCCAGCAGCTCCCTAATGATCGGACAGAGGAACACTGAAGCTTTCTTT.

This clonotype has a count of ten or more. The chain has TRBV5-4 and TRBJ2-5; 7 bases agree with TRBD2. Trimming cost V 4 bases and J 4 bases; bases outside gene matches: 7. This CDR3 is built from 14 residues. Germline V gives CDR1 SGHNT, CDR2 YYREEE (reference sequence). Here the CDR3 DNA reads TGTGCCAGCAGCGCCAGCGGGGCGGGAGAGACCCAGTACTTC. This encodes CASSASGAGETQYF.